This T cell receptor beta chain is from a study of cytomegalovirus exposure and HLA in healthy donors. V was pared by 6 bases and J by 3 bases, with 6 bases between. CDR3 length: 11 residues. The germline V gene has CDR1 ENHRY and CDR2 SYGVKD. TCRdb's table, derived via immunoSEQ multiplex PCR, lists solely in-frame clones and lacks some. The data contain about 330,000 clones, 86% of them singletons. The chain joins TRBV10-3 to TRBJ2-7; TRBD2 might be the D (5 bases). The TCR originated in a woman between 18 and 30 years old in good health and CMV-seronegative. Sequenced material: PBMCs. The CDR3 loop reads CAISGNYEQYF. The CDR3 region has the DNA TGTGCCATCAGCGGGAACTACGAGCAGTACTTC.